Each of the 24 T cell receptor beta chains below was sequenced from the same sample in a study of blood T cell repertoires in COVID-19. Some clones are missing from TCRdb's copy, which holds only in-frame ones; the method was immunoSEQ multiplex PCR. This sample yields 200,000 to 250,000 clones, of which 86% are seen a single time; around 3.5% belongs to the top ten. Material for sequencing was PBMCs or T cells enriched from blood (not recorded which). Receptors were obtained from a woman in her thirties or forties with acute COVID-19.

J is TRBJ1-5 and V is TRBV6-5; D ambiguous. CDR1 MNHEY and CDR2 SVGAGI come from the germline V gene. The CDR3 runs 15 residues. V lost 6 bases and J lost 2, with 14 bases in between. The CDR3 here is CASRTLTGGNQPQHF. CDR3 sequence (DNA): TGTGCCAGCAGGACGTTAACCGGAGGCAATCAGCCCCAGCATTTT.

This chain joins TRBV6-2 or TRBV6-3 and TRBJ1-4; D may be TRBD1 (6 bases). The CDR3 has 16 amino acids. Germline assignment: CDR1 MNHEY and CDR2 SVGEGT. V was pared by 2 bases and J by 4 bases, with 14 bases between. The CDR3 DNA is TGTGCCAGCAGTTACCGGCAGGGGCACGGTAATGAAAAACTGTTTTTT. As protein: CASSYRQGHGNEKLFF.

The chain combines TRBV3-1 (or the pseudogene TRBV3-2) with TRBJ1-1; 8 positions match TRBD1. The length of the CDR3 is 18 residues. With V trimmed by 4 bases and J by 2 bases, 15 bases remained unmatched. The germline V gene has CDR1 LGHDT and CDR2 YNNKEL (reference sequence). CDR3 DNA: TGTGCCAGCAGCCGAAGCACAAAAACAGGGGGAGTTAACACTGAAGCTTTCTTT. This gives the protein CASSRSTKTGGVNTEAFF.

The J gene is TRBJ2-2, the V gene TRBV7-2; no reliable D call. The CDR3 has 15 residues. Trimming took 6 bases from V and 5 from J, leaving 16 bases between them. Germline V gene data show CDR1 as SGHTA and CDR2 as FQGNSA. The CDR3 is CASRSAVSLTGELFF. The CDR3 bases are TGTGCCAGCAGGTCAGCCGTTAGCTTAACCGGGGAGCTGTTTTTT.

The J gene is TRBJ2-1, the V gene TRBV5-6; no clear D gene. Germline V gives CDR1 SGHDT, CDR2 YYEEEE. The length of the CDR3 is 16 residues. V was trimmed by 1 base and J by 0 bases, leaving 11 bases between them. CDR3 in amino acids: CASSLFAPSSYNEQFF. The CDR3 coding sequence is TGTGCCAGCAGCTTGTTTGCCCCTAGCTCCTACAATGAGCAGTTCTTC.

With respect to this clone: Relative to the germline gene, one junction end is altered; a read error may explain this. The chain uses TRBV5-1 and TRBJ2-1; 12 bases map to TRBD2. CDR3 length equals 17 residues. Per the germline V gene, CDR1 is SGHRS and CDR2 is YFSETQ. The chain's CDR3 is CTSRLAGGKYSYNEQFF. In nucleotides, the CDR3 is TGCACCAGTAGGCTAGCGGGGGGGAAGTACTCCTACAATGAGCAGTTCTTC.

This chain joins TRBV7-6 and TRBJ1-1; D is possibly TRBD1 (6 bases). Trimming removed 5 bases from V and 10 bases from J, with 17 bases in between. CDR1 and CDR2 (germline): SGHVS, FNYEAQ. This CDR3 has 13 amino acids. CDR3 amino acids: CASSPGGGLGAFF. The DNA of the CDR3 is TGTGCCAGCAGCCCCGGGGGGGGCCTTGGAGCTTTCTTT.

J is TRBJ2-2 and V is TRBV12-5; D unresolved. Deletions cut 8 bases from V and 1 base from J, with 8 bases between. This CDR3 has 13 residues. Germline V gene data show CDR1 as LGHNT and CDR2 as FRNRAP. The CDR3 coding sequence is TGTGCTAGTCAAGCCGAGAACACCGGGGAGCTGTTTTTT. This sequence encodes CASQAENTGELFF. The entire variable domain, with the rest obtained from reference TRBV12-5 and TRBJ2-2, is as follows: DARVTQTPRHKVTEMGQEVTMRCQPILGHNTVFWYRQTMMQGLELLAYFRNRAPLDDSGMPKDRFSAEMPDATLATLKIQPSEPRDSAVYFCASQAENTGELFFGEGSRLTVL.

The CDR3 DNA follows: TGTGCCAGCAAAGGGAGGGAGCACGCTTTCTTT. Residues: CASKGREHAFF. The chain couples TRBV25-1 to TRBJ1-1; no definite D call. Deletions cut 7 bases from V and 11 bases from J, with 14 bases between. CDR1 MGHDK and CDR2 SYGVNS come from the germline V gene. The CDR3 runs to 11 residues.

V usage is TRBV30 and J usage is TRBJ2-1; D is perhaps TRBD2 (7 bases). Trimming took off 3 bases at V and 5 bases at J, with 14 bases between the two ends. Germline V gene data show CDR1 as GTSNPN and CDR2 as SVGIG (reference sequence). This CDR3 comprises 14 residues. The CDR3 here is CAWRDGGLNNEQFF. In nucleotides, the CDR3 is TGTGCCTGGAGGGACGGGGGGCTTAACAATGAGCAGTTCTTC.

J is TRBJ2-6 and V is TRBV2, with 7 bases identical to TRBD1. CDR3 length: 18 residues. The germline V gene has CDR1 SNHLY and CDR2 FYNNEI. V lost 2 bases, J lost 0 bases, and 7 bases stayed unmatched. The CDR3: CASSEFGDRFSGANVLTF. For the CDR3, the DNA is TGTGCCAGCAGTGAATTTGGGGACAGATTCTCTGGGGCCAACGTCCTGACTTTC.

Here the CDR3 DNA reads TGTGCCAGCAGCGTAATAACCGCATCCGGGAACACTGAAGCTTTCTTT. Amino acids: CASSVITASGNTEAFF. The chain recombines TRBV9 with TRBJ1-1, with D unclear. The CDR3 is 16 residues long. In germline, CDR1 is SGDLS, CDR2 YYNGEE. Trimming shortened V by 1 base and J by 1 base, and 14 bases separated the two germline ends.

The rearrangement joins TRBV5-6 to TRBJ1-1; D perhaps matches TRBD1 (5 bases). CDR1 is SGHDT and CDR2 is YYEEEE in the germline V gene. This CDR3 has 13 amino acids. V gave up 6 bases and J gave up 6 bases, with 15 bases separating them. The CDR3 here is CASTPSRVSEAFF. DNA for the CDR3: TGTGCCAGCACCCCGAGCAGGGTGTCTGAAGCTTTCTTT.

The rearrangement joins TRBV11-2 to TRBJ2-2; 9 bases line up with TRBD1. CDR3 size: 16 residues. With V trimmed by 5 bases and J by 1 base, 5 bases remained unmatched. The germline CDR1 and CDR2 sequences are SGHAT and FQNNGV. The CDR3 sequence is CASSLRQGGNTGELFF. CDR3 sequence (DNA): TGTGCCAGCAGCCTACGACAGGGGGGGAACACCGGGGAGCTGTTTTTT. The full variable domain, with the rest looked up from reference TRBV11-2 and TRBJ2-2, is EAGVAQSPRYKIIEKRQSVAFWCNPISGHATLYWYQQILGQGPKLLIQFQNNGVVDDSQLPKDRFSAERLKGVDSTLKIQPAKLEDSAVYLCASSLRQGGNTGELFFGEGSRLTVL.

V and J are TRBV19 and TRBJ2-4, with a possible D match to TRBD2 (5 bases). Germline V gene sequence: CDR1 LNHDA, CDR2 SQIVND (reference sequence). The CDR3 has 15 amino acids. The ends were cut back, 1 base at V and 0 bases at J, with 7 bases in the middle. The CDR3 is CASSIVGLAKNIQYF. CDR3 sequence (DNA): TGTGCCAGTAGTATAGTAGGACTAGCCAAAAACATTCAGTACTTC.

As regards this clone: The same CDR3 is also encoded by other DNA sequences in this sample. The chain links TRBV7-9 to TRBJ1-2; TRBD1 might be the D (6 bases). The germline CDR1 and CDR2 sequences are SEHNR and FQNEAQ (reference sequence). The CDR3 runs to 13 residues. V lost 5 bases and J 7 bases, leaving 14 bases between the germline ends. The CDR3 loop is CASSLGGAGGYTF. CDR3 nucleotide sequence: TGTGCCAGCAGCCTTGGGGGGGCAGGTGGCTACACCTTC.

DNA for the CDR3: TGTGCCAGCAGCTCAAACCTTACAGGGGGGGGAAATCAGCCCCAGCATTTT. Translated, it gives CASSSNLTGGGNQPQHF. J is TRBJ1-5 and V is TRBV7-9; the match to TRBD1 covers 8 bases. The CDR3 spans 17 residues. V lost 4 bases, J lost 4 bases, and 12 bases stayed unmatched. Germline V gene data show CDR1 as SEHNR and CDR2 as FQNEAQ (reference sequence).

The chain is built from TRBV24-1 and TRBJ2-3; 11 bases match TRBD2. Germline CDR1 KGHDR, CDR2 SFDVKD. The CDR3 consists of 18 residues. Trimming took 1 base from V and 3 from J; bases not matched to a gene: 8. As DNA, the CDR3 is TGTGCCACCAGTGATTTCCCCAAGACTAGCGGGGAAACAGATACGCAGTATTTT. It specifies CATSDFPKTSGETDTQYF.

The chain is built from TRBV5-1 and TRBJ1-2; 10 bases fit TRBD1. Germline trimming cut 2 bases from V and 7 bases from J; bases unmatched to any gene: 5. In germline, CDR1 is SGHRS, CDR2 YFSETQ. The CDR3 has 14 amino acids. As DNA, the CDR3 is TGCGCCAGCAGCTTCGGACAGGGGGTTGGTGGCTACACCTTC. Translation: CASSFGQGVGGYTF.

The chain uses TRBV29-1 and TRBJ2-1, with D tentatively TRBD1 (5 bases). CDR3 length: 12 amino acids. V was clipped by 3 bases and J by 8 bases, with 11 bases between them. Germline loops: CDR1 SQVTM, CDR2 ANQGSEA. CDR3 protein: CSVDSRVDEQFF. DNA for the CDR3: TGCAGCGTTGATTCCAGGGTTGATGAGCAGTTCTTC.

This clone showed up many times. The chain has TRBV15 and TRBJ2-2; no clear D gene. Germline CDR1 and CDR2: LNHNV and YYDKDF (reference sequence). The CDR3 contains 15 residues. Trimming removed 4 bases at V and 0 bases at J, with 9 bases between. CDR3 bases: TGTGCCACCAGCATCGGAGCCACGAACACCGGGGAGCTGTTTTTT. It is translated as CATSIGATNTGELFF.

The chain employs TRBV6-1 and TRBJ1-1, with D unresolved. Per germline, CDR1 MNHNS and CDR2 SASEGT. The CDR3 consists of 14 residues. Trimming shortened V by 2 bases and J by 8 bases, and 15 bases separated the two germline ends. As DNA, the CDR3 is TGTGCCAGCAGTGAATTAAGTTTTGGCGGAGAAGCTTTCTTT. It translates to CASSELSFGGEAFF.

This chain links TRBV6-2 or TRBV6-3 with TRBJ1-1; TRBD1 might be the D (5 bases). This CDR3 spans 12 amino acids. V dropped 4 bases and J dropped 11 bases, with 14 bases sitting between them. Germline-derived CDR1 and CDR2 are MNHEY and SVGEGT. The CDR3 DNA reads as TGTGCCAGCAGTTCCGGACCAGGGATGGCTTTCTTT. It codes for CASSSGPGMAFF.

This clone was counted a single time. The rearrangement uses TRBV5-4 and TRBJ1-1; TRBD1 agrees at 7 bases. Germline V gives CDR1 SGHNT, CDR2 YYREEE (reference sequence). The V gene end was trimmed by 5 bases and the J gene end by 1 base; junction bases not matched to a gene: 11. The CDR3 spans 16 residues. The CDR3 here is CASRPSTGVENTEAFF. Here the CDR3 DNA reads TGTGCCAGCAGGCCCTCAACAGGGGTCGAGAACACTGAAGCTTTCTTT.